The next 17 T cell receptor beta chains were all read from a single sample in a study of identical twins. TCRdb recomputed calls from the 5' RACE reads with MiXCR, one row per CDR3 protein. Seen here are roughly 500,000 distinct CDR3 sequences, 20% to 25% observed once, and the top ten hold roughly 0.91%. This sample also belongs to another study, concerning T cells expressing NK-cell markers.

Sequenced input: CD4+ T cells sorted from blood. The source is a woman under 30 in good health.

The chain couples TRBV5-5 to TRBJ2-7, with D perhaps TRBD2 (5 bases). V was trimmed by 4 bases and J by 0 bases, leaving 14 bases between them. The length of the CDR3 is 15 residues. Germline V gene lookup returns CDR1 SGHKS and CDR2 YYEKEE (reference sequence). The CDR3 coding sequence is TGTGCCAGCAGCAGGGTTGGACTGACCTCCTACGAGCAGTACTTC. Translated, it gives CASSRVGLTSYEQYF.

This clonotype has only a few counts. The gene calls are TRBV20-1 and TRBJ2-7; 9 bases line up with TRBD1. The CDR3 is made up of 12 amino acids. In germline, CDR1 is DFQATT, CDR2 SNEGSKA (reference sequence). V lost 7 bases to trimming and J lost 1 base; unmatched junction nucleotides: 2. CDR3 sequence: CSGTGASYEQYF. The DNA for the CDR3 is TGCAGTGGGACAGGGGCTTCCTACGAGCAGTACTTC.

This clonotype showed up just a few times. The chain recombines TRBV5-1 with TRBJ2-3; TRBD2 aligns across 8 bases. The germline V gene has CDR1 SGHRS and CDR2 YFSETQ. The V and J ends lost 4 bases and 0 bases, in that order; junction bases with no gene match: 4. CDR3 size: 15 residues. DNA of the CDR3: TGCGCCAGCAGCCAAACTAGCGGTAGCACAGATACGCAGTATTTT. Translated: CASSQTSGSTDTQYF.

As DNA, the CDR3 is TGTGCCAGCAGCGCGGGACTAGCGGGCTCCGATACGCAGTATTTT. Residues: CASSAGLAGSDTQYF. The chain has TRBV9 and TRBJ2-3, with TRBD2 matching 12 bases. The CDR3 sequence is 15 residues long. The ends lost 3 bases at V and 6 bases at J; junction bases unmatched: 5. Germline CDR1 and CDR2: SGDLS and YYNGEE.

This clonotype has just a few counts. This rearrangement joins TRBV5-1 to TRBJ2-7, with D possibly matching TRBD2 (6 bases). The V gene lost 4 bases and the J gene lost 0 bases, with 14 bases spanning the gap. The CDR3 consists of 15 residues. Per germline, CDR1 SGHRS and CDR2 YFSETQ. CDR3 sequence: CASSTPGLSSYEQYF. The CDR3 nucleotides read TGCGCCAGCAGCACCCCGGGACTGAGCTCCTACGAGCAGTACTTC. Based on the CDR3 plus reference TRBV5-1 and TRBJ2-7, the full variable domain is KAGVTQTPRYLIKTRGQQVTLSCSPISGHRSVSWYQQTPGQGLQFLFEYFSETQRNKGNFPGRFSGRQFSNSRSEMNVSTLELGDSALYLCASSTPGLSSYEQYFGPGTRLTVT.

The sample holds one count of this clonotype. The genes are TRBV5-1 and TRBJ2-2; maybe TRBD1 (5 bases). CDR1 and CDR2 (germline): SGHRS, YFSETQ. CDR3 length equals 15 residues. Trimming shortened V by 4 bases and J by 1 base, and 11 bases separated the two germline ends. CDR3 residues: CASSHPQGNTGELFF. In DNA, the CDR3 is TGCGCCAGCAGCCACCCTCAGGGGAACACCGGGGAGCTGTTTTTT.

This clonotype appeared a few times. The V call is TRBV20-1, the J call TRBJ1-1; D unresolved. The CDR3 spans 12 residues. V lost 4 bases and J lost 2, with 8 bases in between. Germline V CDR1 and CDR2: DFQATT, SNEGSKA (reference sequence). In DNA, the CDR3 is TGCAGTGCTACCCGGGATAACACTGAAGCTTTCTTT. Encoded protein: CSATRDNTEAFF.

This clonotype was found a few times. This rearrangement joins TRBV12-3 or TRBV12-4 to TRBJ1-5; 8 bases are shared with TRBD1. The V segment lost 6 bases and the J segment 0 bases; nucleotides outside the gene matches: 10. CDR3 length equals 17 residues. Here the CDR3 DNA reads TGTGCCAGCAGCATCGACAGGGGCGGGAATAGCAATCAGCCCCAGCATTTT. Encoded protein: CASSIDRGGNSNQPQHF.

This chain connects TRBV5-6 to TRBJ1-5; D is perhaps TRBD1 (6 bases). CDR1 is SGHDT and CDR2 is YYEEEE in the germline V gene. This CDR3 has 15 amino acids. Trimming took 4 bases from V and 5 from J, leaving 16 bases between them. CDR3 sequence (DNA): TGTGCCAGCAGCCCTCAGGGGTCTATAGATCAGCCCCAGCATTTT. Protein product: CASSPQGSIDQPQHF.

V is TRBV7-6 and J is TRBJ2-5; D perhaps matches TRBD1 (5 bases). The CDR3 has 14 amino acids. V lost 3 bases to trimming and J lost 4 bases, with 12 bases between them. Germline values: CDR1 SGHVS, CDR2 FNYEAQ. DNA for the CDR3: TGTGCCAGCAGCTTCAGCTTAAGGGGAGAGACCCAGTACTTC. It specifies CASSFSLRGETQYF.

This clonotype was picked up a small number of times. This sequence joins TRBV5-1 and TRBJ2-1; D gene uncertain. The CDR3 is 14 residues long. Trimming removed 3 bases from V and 2 bases from J, with 9 bases in between. Germline CDR1 is SGHRS and CDR2 is YFSETQ. The DNA for the CDR3 is TGCGCCAGCAGCTCCCTTACAGCCTACAATGAGCAGTTCTTC. It encodes CASSSLTAYNEQFF. Using reference TRBV5-1 and TRBJ2-1 for the parts outside the CDR3, the full variable domain is KAGVTQTPRYLIKTRGQQVTLSCSPISGHRSVSWYQQTPGQGLQFLFEYFSETQRNKGNFPGRFSGRQFSNSRSEMNVSTLELGDSALYLCASSSLTAYNEQFFGPGTRLTVL.

This clonotype has just a few counts. The chain is built from TRBV9 and TRBJ1-6; no definite D call. V lost 0 bases and J lost 2, with 6 bases in between. The V gene's germline CDR1 is SGDLS and CDR2 YYNGEE. This CDR3 spans 15 amino acids. This CDR3 reads CASSVARPYNSPLHF. Written as DNA, the CDR3 is TGTGCCAGCAGCGTAGCCCGACCCTATAATTCACCCCTCCACTTT.

The sample holds a few counts of this clonotype. The chain is built from TRBV5-1 and TRBJ2-3; D unclear. From germline, CDR1 is SGHRS and CDR2 YFSETQ. The CDR3 totals 14 residues. The ends were cut back, 0 bases at V and 5 bases at J, with 10 bases in the middle. The CDR3 region is CASSLGRWEDTQYF. Here the CDR3 DNA reads TGCGCCAGCAGCTTGGGGAGATGGGAAGATACGCAGTATTTT.

This clonotype turned up a few times. V and J are TRBV10-3 and TRBJ2-3; TRBD2 might be the D (5 bases). Trimming removed 6 bases at V and 2 bases at J, with 12 bases between. This CDR3 has 14 amino acids. The germline CDR1 and CDR2 sequences are ENHRY and SYGVKD. The CDR3 spells CAIRPVGVTDTQYF. CDR3 sequence (DNA): TGTGCCATCAGGCCCGTCGGGGTCACAGATACGCAGTATTTT.

The chain has TRBV11-3 and TRBJ2-7; D perhaps matches TRBD2 (7 bases). V lost 5 bases, J lost 6 bases, and 11 bases lay in between. The CDR3 is made up of 12 amino acids. Per the germline V gene, CDR1 is SGHNT and CDR2 is YENEEA. The CDR3 loop reads CASSKGGLEQYF. The CDR3 coding sequence is TGTGCCAGCAGCAAGGGGGGGCTCGAGCAGTACTTC.

This clonotype was observed a handful of times. The chain has TRBV20-1 and TRBJ1-1, with 9 bases identical to TRBD1. The length of the CDR3 is 14 residues. Germline trimming cut 1 base from V and 5 bases from J; bases unmatched to any gene: 5. Germline V CDR1 and CDR2: DFQATT, SNEGSKA (reference sequence). CDR3 residues: CSARAPGQGTEAFF. The CDR3 nucleotides are TGCAGTGCTAGAGCCCCCGGACAGGGGACTGAAGCTTTCTTT.

This clonotype was counted a few times. This chain uses TRBV12-3 or TRBV12-4 with TRBJ2-7; perhaps TRBD1 as D (6 bases). V was cut by 3 bases and J by 6 bases, with 15 bases left in between. This CDR3 is built from 14 residues. The CDR3 bases are TGTGCCAGCAGTTTTGGGGGCAGGGTACTCGAGCAGTACTTC. Amino acid sequence: CASSFGGRVLEQYF.